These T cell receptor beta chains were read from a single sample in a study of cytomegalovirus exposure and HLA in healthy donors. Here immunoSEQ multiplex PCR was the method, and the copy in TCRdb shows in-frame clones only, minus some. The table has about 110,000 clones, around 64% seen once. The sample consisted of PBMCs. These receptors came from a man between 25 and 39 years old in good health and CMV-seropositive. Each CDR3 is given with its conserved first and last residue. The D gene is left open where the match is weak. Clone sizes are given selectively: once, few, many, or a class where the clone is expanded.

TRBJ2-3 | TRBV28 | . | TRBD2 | CASHKISGSNADTQYF | TGTGCCAGCCACAAAATAAGCGGGAGTAACGCAGATACGCAGTATTTT
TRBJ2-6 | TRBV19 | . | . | CASTTRDSGANGLTF | TGTGCCAGTACCACTAGGGACTCTGGGGCCAACGGCCTGACTTTC
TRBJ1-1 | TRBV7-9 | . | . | CASSFPRGTEAFF | TGTGCCAGCAGCTTTCCCCGGGGGACTGAAGCTTTCTTT
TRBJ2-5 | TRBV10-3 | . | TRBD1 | CAIATGGNEWETQYF | TGTGCCATCGCGACAGGGGGGAATGAATGGGAGACCCAGTACTTC
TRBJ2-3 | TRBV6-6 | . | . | CASSYWGDIDTQYF | TGTGCCAGCAGTTACTGGGGGGATATAGATACGCAGTATTTT
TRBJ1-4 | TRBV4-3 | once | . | CASSQADVGSNEKLFF | TGCGCCAGCAGCCAAGCGGACGTGGGGAGTAATGAAAAACTGTTTTTT
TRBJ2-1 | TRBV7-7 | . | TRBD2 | CASSLLAGSYNEQFF | TGTGCTAGCAGCCTACTAGCGGGCTCCTACAATGAGCAGTTCTTC
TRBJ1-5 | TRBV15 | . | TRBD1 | CATSRATGLSNQPQHF | TGTGCCACCAGCAGAGCGACAGGGCTAAGCAATCAGCCCCAGCATTTT
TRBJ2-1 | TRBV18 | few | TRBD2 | CASSPRDGGSGGSLDEQFF | TGTGCCAGCTCACCACGGGATGGCGGGAGCGGAGGTAGTCTGGATGAGCAGTTCTTC
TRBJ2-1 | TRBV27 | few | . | CASSLVVPGQFDNEQFF | TGTGCCAGCAGTTTAGTGGTCCCAGGACAGTTCGACAATGAGCAGTTCTTC
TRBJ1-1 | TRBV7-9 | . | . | CASREVRAQGHFNTEAFF | TGTGCCAGCAGGGAAGTCAGAGCCCAGGGACATTTTAACACTGAAGCTTTCTTT
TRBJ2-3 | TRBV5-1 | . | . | CASSFLGRASTDTQYF | TGCGCCAGCAGCTTTCTAGGGCGGGCGAGCACAGATACGCAGTATTTT
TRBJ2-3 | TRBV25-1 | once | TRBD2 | CASRAGGTDTQYF | TGTGCCAGCAGAGCGGGAGGCACAGATACGCAGTATTTT
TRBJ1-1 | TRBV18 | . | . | CASSPPVSGEAFF | TGTGCCAGCTCACCTCCAGTATCTGGTGAAGCTTTCTTT